These 5 T cell receptor beta chains were all obtained from the same sample, sequenced in a study of cytotoxic CD8 clonotypes in ibrutinib-treated CLL. Some clones are missing from TCRdb's copy, which holds only in-frame ones; the method was immunoSEQ multiplex PCR. The sample lists some 160,000 clones; 81% were seen once. This sample comprised PBMCs, obtained after 12 months of ibrutinib treatment. The receptors here all came from a human donor with chronic lymphocytic leukemia.

This clone was seen only a few times. The J gene is TRBJ2-1, the V gene TRBV5-1, with 8 bases identical to TRBD2. V lost 0 bases, J lost 6 bases, and 5 bases stayed unmatched. CDR3 length equals 15 residues. Germline V lookup: CDR1 SGHRS, CDR2 YFSETQ. This chain's CDR3 is CASSLVVAGPNEQFF. CDR3 DNA sequence: TGCGCCAGCAGCTTGGTGGTAGCGGGACCCAATGAGCAGTTCTTC.

This rearrangement joins TRBV15 to TRBJ1-5; D possibly corresponds to TRBD1 (5 bases). There are 16 residues in the CDR3. The V gene's germline CDR1 is LNHNV and CDR2 YYDKDF (reference sequence). V was clipped by 5 bases and J by 3 bases, with 17 bases between them. The CDR3 sequence is CATSARDRGFNQPQHF. CDR3 bases: TGTGCCACCAGCGCCAGGGACCGAGGATTCAATCAGCCCCAGCATTTT.

The V and J genes are TRBV5-1 and TRBJ2-7; D is uncertain. Trimming removed 4 bases from V and 4 bases from J, with 24 bases in between. In germline, CDR1 is SGHRS, CDR2 YFSETQ. CDR3 size: 17 residues. Here the CDR3 reads CASSAPSDNAKEYEQYF. For the CDR3, the DNA is TGCGCCAGCAGCGCACCTTCCGACAACGCCAAGGAATACGAGCAGTACTTC.

The table lists this clone with a few counts. The J gene is TRBJ2-1, the V gene TRBV19; 10 nucleotides align to TRBD2. This CDR3 spans 14 amino acids. V lost 4 bases, J lost 8 bases, and 5 bases stayed unmatched. Per germline, CDR1 LNHDA and CDR2 SQIVND (reference sequence). CDR3 loop: CASSKSGGADEQFF. For the CDR3, the DNA is TGTGCCAGTAGTAAAAGCGGGGGGGCCGATGAGCAGTTCTTC.

The rearrangement joins TRBV7-9 to TRBJ2-7; unclear D gene. CDR3 length: 12 residues. Trimming took 5 bases from V and 5 from J, leaving 10 bases between them. Looked up from germline, CDR1 is SEHNR and CDR2 is FQNEAQ (reference sequence). This CDR3 reads CASSPGRHEQYF. CDR3 DNA sequence: TGTGCCAGCAGCCCGGGCCGGCACGAGCAGTACTTC.